These 9 T cell receptor beta chains were sequenced from one sample in a study of PD-1 blockade in classical Hodgkin lymphoma. Clones were read by immunoSEQ multiplex PCR, and TCRdb kept only the in-frame ones, dropping some. Among 25,000 to 35,000 clones listed, over 60% were seen once. Time point defined: cycle 4 day 1 (C4D1), after more than 5 weeks of nivolumab. After autologous stem cell transplantation all patients relapsed, and prior brentuximab vedotin exposure differed between cohorts. The sequenced sample was peripheral blood mononuclear cells (PBMCs), obtained before the fourth cycle of nivolumab. The receptors were gathered from a human donor with classical Hodgkin lymphoma.

The chain couples TRBV19 to TRBJ1-2, with 7 positions matching TRBD1. J gave up 2 bases and V 3 bases, and 6 bases lay outside the gene matches. The CDR3 covers 15 residues. In germline, CDR1 is LNHDA, CDR2 SQIVND (reference sequence). Written as DNA, the CDR3 is TGTGCCAGTAGTATCGTCCCGGGACAGAACTATGGCTACACCTTC. It translates to CASSIVPGQNYGYTF.

The chain couples TRBV11-2 to TRBJ2-3, with D unresolved. This CDR3 has 14 amino acids. The V and J ends lost 5 bases and 1 base respectively, with 10 bases between them. CDR1 is SGHAT, CDR2 FQNNGV, per germline. The CDR3, as DNA: TGTGCCAGCAGCGCCTCCGCTGGCACAGATACGCAGTATTTT. This sequence encodes CASSASAGTDTQYF.

CDR3 sequence: CAIRKSSGSTDTQYF. The DNA of the CDR3 is TGTGCCATCAGAAAATCTAGCGGAAGCACAGATACGCAGTATTTT. J is TRBJ2-3 and V is TRBV10-3; TRBD2 matches 7 bases. CDR1 is ENHRY, CDR2 SYGVKD, per germline. V dropped 6 bases and J dropped 0; count of bases not matched to a gene: 6. The CDR3 contains 15 residues.

This chain links TRBV7-9 with TRBJ2-3; D possibly corresponds to TRBD2 (7 bases). Trimming left V 5 bases short and J 2 bases short, with 20 bases between. Germline CDR1 and CDR2: SEHNR and FQNEAQ (reference sequence). The CDR3 spans 17 residues. The CDR3 region is CASSPRGGAKDTDTQYF. CDR3 nucleotides: TGTGCCAGCAGCCCAAGGGGGGGGGCTAAGGACACAGATACGCAGTATTTT. Looking up the rest from reference TRBV7-9 and TRBJ2-3 gives the full variable domain: DTGVSQNPRHKITKRGQNVTFRCDPISEHNRLYWYRQTLGQGPEFLTYFQNEAQLEKSRLLSDRFSAERPKGSFSTLEIQRTEQGDSAMYLCASSPRGGAKDTDTQYFGPGTRLTVL.

This clone was seen a handful of times. The chain uses TRBV7-9 and TRBJ1-1, with D possibly TRBD1 on 5 matching bases. V shed 8 bases and J shed 5 bases, with 15 bases lying between them. The CDR3 covers 13 residues. Germline CDR1 SEHNR, CDR2 FQNEAQ (reference sequence). The CDR3 DNA sequence: TGTGCCAGCTCGGTTTCCGGGGGGACTGAAGCTTTCTTT. Protein: CASSVSGGTEAFF. Based on the CDR3 plus reference TRBV7-9 and TRBJ1-1, the full variable domain is DTGVSQNPRHKITKRGQNVTFRCDPISEHNRLYWYRQTLGQGPEFLTYFQNEAQLEKSRLLSDRFSAERPKGSFSTLEIQRTEQGDSAMYLCASSVSGGTEAFFGQGTRLTVV.

CDR3 in amino acids: CASSLSFGSGSTDTQYF. DNA for the CDR3: TGTGCCAGCAGCTTATCGTTCGGTAGCGGTAGCACAGATACGCAGTATTTT. The rearrangement uses TRBV7-6 and TRBJ2-3; TRBD2 is a possible D gene (6 bases). This CDR3 comprises 17 residues. V dropped 2 bases and J dropped 0 bases, with 15 bases sitting between them. The V gene's germline CDR1 is SGHVS and CDR2 FNYEAQ.

This clone was counted only a few times. The chain recombines TRBV19 with TRBJ1-5; D remains unclear. This CDR3 has 13 amino acids. Germline V gene lookup returns CDR1 LNHDA and CDR2 SQIVND (reference sequence). Trimming took off 5 bases at V and 5 bases at J, with 10 bases between the two ends. The CDR3 DNA is TGTGCCAGTAGTCTAAGGAGAGATCAGCCCCAGCATTTT. Encoded protein: CASSLRRDQPQHF. Variable domain in full (rest from reference TRBV19 and TRBJ1-5): DGGITQSPKYLFRKEGQNVTLSCEQNLNHDAMYWYRQDPGQGLRLIYYSQIVNDFQKGDIAEGYSVSREKKESFPLTVTSAQKNPTAFYLCASSLRRDQPQHFGDGTRLSIL.

This chain uses TRBV4-1 with TRBJ2-3, with D maybe TRBD2 (6 bases). The CDR3 sequence is 15 residues long. Germline V gene lookup returns CDR1 MGHRA and CDR2 YSYEKL. V lost 1 base to trimming and J lost 7 bases, with 15 bases between them. CDR3 residues: CASSQAPRGSNTQYF. The CDR3 region has the DNA TGCGCCAGCAGCCAAGCACCTCGGGGGTCTAATACGCAGTATTTT.

This clone was recorded a few times. The chain has TRBV7-8 and TRBJ1-4, with 7 bases aligning to TRBD1. Unmatched junction bases numbered 15, after V lost 5 bases and J lost 0 bases. Germline V lookup: CDR1 SGHVS, CDR2 FQNEAQ. The CDR3 has 19 residues. The CDR3 here is CASSLRRTGQHATNEKLFF. As DNA, the CDR3 is TGTGCCAGCAGCCTAAGACGGACAGGCCAGCACGCAACTAATGAAAAACTGTTTTTT.